Following are 27 T cell receptor beta chains from one sample sequenced in a study of blood T cell repertoires in COVID-19 (dated by TCRdb to 2019 to 2021). Libraries were prepared through the immunoSEQ multiplex PCR assay. The source is immuneACCESS, and TCRdb retained only in-frame sequences with V and J called. Part of the clones is not carried over; for the studies checked, unresolved V genes explain less than half of this, and the remainder is unexplained. The sample table contains around 700,000 clones; only one count was recorded for approximately 90% of them. The top ten clonotypes cover roughly 0.26% of the sample. The specimen was peripheral blood. The receptors shown here come from a woman younger than 35 with acute or convalescent COVID-19.

The chain uses TRBV10-3 and TRBJ1-5; a possible D gene is TRBD1 (5 bases). V lost 0 bases to trimming and J lost 0 bases, with 12 bases between them. The germline CDR1 and CDR2 sequences are ENHRY and SYGVKD. This CDR3 is built from 17 residues. The CDR3 region is CAISESFLRVSNQPQHF. In DNA form, the CDR3 reads TGTGCCATCAGTGAGTCGTTTCTCAGGGTTAGCAATCAGCCCCAGCATTTT.

V usage is TRBV19 and J usage is TRBJ2-1, with TRBD2 matching 11 bases. The V and J ends lost 8 bases and 14 bases, in that order; junction bases with no gene match: 11. The CDR3 extends over 13 amino acids. Germline V gene data show CDR1 as LNHDA and CDR2 as SQIVND (reference sequence). The CDR3 region is CASGPLAGGVKFF. CDR3 nucleotides: TGTGCCAGTGGCCCCCTAGCGGGGGGTGTTAAGTTCTTC.

This sequence joins TRBV6-5 and TRBJ2-7, with 9 bases matching TRBD2. Germline V lookup: CDR1 MNHEY, CDR2 SVGAGI. The CDR3 is made up of 15 amino acids. V was pared by 2 bases and J by 5 bases, with 7 bases of the junction left unmatched. As DNA, the CDR3 is TGTGCCAGCAGTTACAAAGCGGGGGGCCTTGACGAGCAGTACTTC. Translating it yields CASSYKAGGLDEQYF.

The V and J genes are TRBV30 and TRBJ1-6; TRBD1 might be the D (5 bases). This CDR3 is built from 16 residues. Trimming shortened V by 2 bases and J by 2 bases, and 13 bases separated the two germline ends. Germline V lookup: CDR1 GTSNPN, CDR2 SVGIG (reference sequence). Written as DNA, the CDR3 is TGTGCCTGGAGTAATGCAGGGAATACCTATAATTCACCCCTCCACTTT. Translated, it gives CAWSNAGNTYNSPLHF.

CDR3 sequence reads: CASSDTPTLNTEAFF. CDR3 sequence (DNA): TGTGCCAGCAGTGACACACCCACGCTGAACACTGAAGCTTTCTTT. V gene TRBV27 combines with J gene TRBJ1-1; unclear D gene. The CDR3 loop spans 15 amino acids. Germline CDR1 reads MNHEY; CDR2 reads SMNVEV (reference sequence). Trimming left V 5 bases short and J 0 bases short, with 13 bases between.

The chain couples TRBV7-2 to TRBJ2-6; D might be TRBD2 (5 bases). The CDR3 has 15 residues. V shed 5 bases and J shed 0 bases, with 8 bases lying between them. Germline V gene data show CDR1 as SGHTA and CDR2 as FQGNSA. In DNA form, the CDR3 reads TGTGCCAGCAGCCCCGGGATCTCTGGGGCCAACGTCCTGACTTTC. Translated, it gives CASSPGISGANVLTF.

V and J are TRBV25-1 and TRBJ1-4; D possibly corresponds to TRBD1 (6 bases). This CDR3 has 15 residues. V dropped 4 bases and J dropped 7 bases, with 16 bases sitting between them. The germline gives CDR1 MGHDK, CDR2 SYGVNS. The DNA for the CDR3 is TGTGCCAGCAGTGTGGCGACAGGAGGCGGTGAAAAACTGTTTTTT. This encodes CASSVATGGGEKLFF.

The CDR3 nucleotides read TGTGCCAGATTTGTTCCCCAGTCACCCCTCCACTTT. This gives the protein CARFVPQSPLHF. V and J are TRBV7-3 and TRBJ1-6; no reliable D call. The V gene's germline CDR1 is SGHTA and CDR2 FQGTGA. CDR3 length: 12 residues. Trimming pared 9 bases from V and 10 bases from J, leaving 13 bases between.

The chain uses TRBV12-3 or TRBV12-4 and TRBJ1-6; D uncertain. V was shortened by 5 bases and J by 7 bases, with 6 bases between the two germline ends. There are 12 residues in the CDR3. In DNA, the CDR3 is TGTGCCAGCAGTCTGGAGAATTCACCCCTCCACTTT. Translating gives CASSLENSPLHF.

This chain joins TRBV7-9 and TRBJ2-7, with D maybe TRBD1 (7 bases). The CDR3 is 15 amino acids. Trimming took 5 bases from V and 2 from J, leaving 16 bases between them. CDR1 SEHNR and CDR2 FQNEAQ come from the germline V gene (reference sequence). The CDR3 here is CASSAVRGVTYEQYF. The CDR3 region has the DNA TGTGCCAGCAGCGCAGTCAGGGGGGTGACCTACGAGCAGTACTTC.

This clone has more than one count but fewer than ten. The rearrangement uses TRBV28 and TRBJ1-2; 9 nucleotides line up with TRBD1. The V gene's germline CDR1 is MDHEN and CDR2 SYDVKM. After removal of 5 bases from V and 5 bases from J, the junction contained 9 bases not matched to a gene. This CDR3 region has 15 residues. The CDR3 coding sequence is TGTGCCAGCAGTATCGGTGGGACAGGGAGTTATGGCTACACCTTC. This translates into CASSIGGTGSYGYTF.

The gene calls are TRBV3-1 (or the pseudogene TRBV3-2) and TRBJ2-4; 8 positions agree with TRBD2. The CDR3 has 14 residues. Germline trimming cut 2 bases from V and 6 bases from J; bases unmatched to any gene: 3. Germline CDR1 LGHDT, CDR2 YNNKEL (reference sequence). CDR3 amino acids: CASSQSGGRNIQYF. The DNA of the CDR3 is TGTGCCAGCAGCCAATCGGGGGGGCGAAACATTCAGTACTTC.

The chain combines TRBV4-3 with TRBJ1-1; TRBD1 matches at 8 bases. Germline V gives CDR1 LGHNA, CDR2 YSLEER. V lost 2 bases, J lost 7 bases, and 18 bases stayed unmatched. The CDR3 is 18 amino acids. In nucleotides, the CDR3 is TGCGCCAGCAGCCAATACCGACAGGGGTTAGTTCTTCCCCATGAAGCTTTCTTT. Its protein is CASSQYRQGLVLPHEAFF.

V is TRBV11-2 and J is TRBJ2-6, with a possible D match to TRBD2 (5 bases). Per germline, CDR1 SGHAT and CDR2 FQNNGV. V gave up 2 bases and J gave up 0 bases, with 17 bases separating them. CDR3 size: 19 residues. DNA of the CDR3: TGTGCCAGCAGCTTACTTTCTCCCAGGACTTACTCTGGGGCCAACGTCCTGACTTTC. Translated, it gives CASSLLSPRTYSGANVLTF.

This clone was found once. The V call is TRBV2, the J call TRBJ2-3; 7 bases are shared with TRBD1. Per the germline V gene, CDR1 is SNHLY and CDR2 is FYNNEI. V lost 2 bases, J lost 3 bases, and 8 bases stayed unmatched. There are 16 residues in the CDR3. CDR3 sequence: CASSEPQGVGTDTQYF. DNA of the CDR3: TGTGCCAGCAGTGAACCCCAGGGGGTTGGAACAGATACGCAGTATTTT.

The chain is built from TRBV7-3 and TRBJ2-3; tentative D call: TRBD2 (6 bases). CDR3 length: 17 residues. CDR1 and CDR2 (germline): SGHTA, FQGTGA. The germline V and J ends were trimmed by 0 bases and 0 bases, with 13 bases remaining between them. CDR3 nucleotide sequence: TGTGCCAGCAGCTTAACCTCTCGACTAGGGAGCACAGATACGCAGTATTTT. Encoded protein: CASSLTSRLGSTDTQYF. The full variable domain, completed using reference TRBV7-3 and TRBJ2-3, is GAGVSQTPSNKVTEKGKYVELRCDPISGHTALYWYRQSLGQGPEFLIYFQGTGAADDSGLPNDRFFAVRPEGSVSTLKIQRTERGDSAVYLCASSLTSRLGSTDTQYFGPGTRLTVL.

V gene TRBV28 combines with J gene TRBJ1-1; 7 positions agree with TRBD1. In germline, CDR1 is MDHEN, CDR2 SYDVKM. J lost 3 bases, V lost 6 bases, and 7 bases had no gene match. CDR3 size: 14 residues. The CDR3: CASRSTGLHTEAFF. The DNA of the CDR3 is TGTGCCAGCAGATCGACAGGGTTACACACTGAAGCTTTCTTT.

The chain couples TRBV25-1 to TRBJ1-2; 8 positions agree with TRBD1. Losses at the gene ends were 4 bases for V and 5 bases for J; bases not matched to a gene: 6. The CDR3 totals 14 residues. The germline V gene encodes CDR1 MGHDK and CDR2 SYGVNS. DNA for the CDR3: TGTGCCAGCAGTGGACAGGGGAATCTTTATGGCTACACCTTC. Amino acid sequence: CASSGQGNLYGYTF.

The genes are TRBV2 and TRBJ2-6; TRBD2 matches at 7 bases. The CDR3 runs 15 residues. Germline CDR1 and CDR2: SNHLY and FYNNEI. With V trimmed by 8 bases and J by 2 bases, 6 bases remained unmatched. CDR3 nucleotide sequence: TGTGCCAGCTCCCGAGCGGGAACTGGGGCCAACGTCCTGACTTTC. The encoded protein is CASSRAGTGANVLTF. The complete variable domain, with remaining parts taken from reference TRBV2 and TRBJ2-6, reads EPEVTQTPSHQVTQMGQEVILRCVPISNHLYFYWYRQILGQKVEFLVSFYNNEISEKSEIFDDQFSVERPDGSNFTLKIRSTKLEDSAMYFCASSRAGTGANVLTFGAGSRLTVL.

The chain employs TRBV3-1 (or the pseudogene TRBV3-2) and TRBJ2-3; D is uncertain. CDR1 is LGHDT and CDR2 is YNNKEL in the germline V gene (reference sequence). This CDR3 comprises 14 residues. The germline V and J ends were trimmed by 4 bases and 1 base, with 9 bases remaining between them. CDR3: CASSPFRGTDTQYF. In DNA form, the CDR3 reads TGTGCCAGCAGCCCCTTCCGGGGCACAGATACGCAGTATTTT.

This clone was detected only once. The chain is built from TRBV6-5 and TRBJ2-7, with TRBD2 as a possible D gene (5 bases). V was trimmed by 6 bases and J by 3 bases, leaving 15 bases between them. The germline gives CDR1 MNHEY, CDR2 SVGAGI. CDR3 length: 14 residues. CDR3 DNA sequence: TGTGCCAGCAGAGCTAGCTCCTCGGGCTACGAGCAGTACTTC. Its protein product is CASRASSSGYEQYF.

V usage is TRBV5-4 and J usage is TRBJ2-1; TRBD1 matches at 7 bases. V lost 4 bases to trimming and J lost 4 bases; unmatched junction nucleotides: 5. CDR1 SGHNT and CDR2 YYREEE come from the germline V gene (reference sequence). This CDR3 comprises 14 residues. As DNA, the CDR3 is TGTGCCAGCAGCAGACCGGGACAGTACAATGAGCAGTTCTTC. Translation gives CASSRPGQYNEQFF.

CDR3 region: CASSLAATNSPLHF. The CDR3 nucleotides are TGTGCCAGCAGTCTCGCGGCAACGAATTCACCCCTCCACTTT. The chain combines TRBV27 with TRBJ1-6, with D unclear. Between the trimmed V and J ends, which lost 5 bases and 7 bases, there was a span of 12 bases. This CDR3 contains 14 residues. CDR1 MNHEY and CDR2 SMNVEV come from the germline V gene (reference sequence).

J is TRBJ2-7 and V is TRBV5-1; the D gene is possibly TRBD2 (5 bases). This CDR3 spans 15 amino acids. Germline CDR1 reads SGHRS; CDR2 reads YFSETQ. V was clipped by 2 bases and J by 5 bases, with 17 bases between them. The CDR3 here is CASSFAEGNIDEQYF. CDR3 nucleotides: TGCGCCAGCAGCTTCGCCGAGGGTAACATCGACGAGCAGTACTTC.

This rearrangement joins TRBV2 to TRBJ1-1; a possible D gene is TRBD1 (5 bases). V was clipped by 7 bases and J by 6 bases, with 15 bases between them. Germline V lookup: CDR1 SNHLY, CDR2 FYNNEI. This CDR3 is built from 13 residues. The CDR3: CASTRTIPAEAFF. CDR3 in DNA: TGTGCCAGCACCAGGACAATTCCAGCTGAAGCTTTCTTT.

V gene TRBV7-9 combines with J gene TRBJ2-3; D gene ambiguous. The CDR3 contains 14 residues. The germline CDR1 and CDR2 sequences are SEHNR and FQNEAQ (reference sequence). The germline V and J ends were trimmed by 4 bases and 1 base, with 9 bases remaining between them. CDR3 protein: CASSSLRGTDTQYF. The DNA of the CDR3 is TGTGCCAGCAGCTCCCTTCGGGGCACAGATACGCAGTATTTT.

The genes are TRBV5-8 and TRBJ1-6; 7 nucleotides match TRBD1. The V gene end was trimmed by 2 bases and the J gene end by 6 bases; junction bases not matched to a gene: 8. Germline CDR1 reads SGHTS; CDR2 reads YDEGEE. This CDR3 contains 16 residues. The CDR3 loop is CASSFYRTGPNSPLHF. Written as DNA, the CDR3 is TGTGCCAGCAGCTTTTACAGGACAGGCCCTAATTCACCCCTCCACTTT.